This TCR beta chain was sequenced for a study of shared clonotypes between healthy human individuals. Looking at the study overall: Three plates were used per donor for CD4 naive, three for CD4 memory, two for CD8 naive and one for CD8 memory. Findings and caveats of the study: Rarefaction showed that sequencing of sorted subsets was incomplete (despite large depth).

Only in-frame clones appear in the TCRdb table, and some are missing; sequencing was by immunoSEQ multiplex PCR. The data show approximately 2,200,000 clones, roughly 91% seen once. With regard to this clone: The antigen is not known.

The naive CD8 fraction comprised CD45RO-negative cells positively selected for CCR7 and excluded terminally differentiated effector memory CD45RA+ cells. The CDR3 extends over 11 amino acids. The ends were cut back, 11 bases at V and 0 bases at J, with 5 bases in the middle. Germline V gene lookup returns CDR1 SEHNR and CDR2 FQNEAQ (reference sequence). The sample taken for sequencing was naive CD8+ T cells from PBMCs. The chain is built from TRBV7-9 and TRBJ2-1; no definite D call. This receptor was obtained from a man in his late teens or twenties in good health. Some clones in this sample may be carry-over from other donors' samples. The CDR3 here is CASFSYNEQFF. The CDR3 coding sequence is TGTGCCTCCTTCTCCTACAATGAGCAGTTCTTC.